This T cell receptor beta chain derives from a study of cytomegalovirus exposure and HLA in healthy donors. Comment on this clone: The antigen is not known.

Use of 60 Vbeta and 13 Jbeta primers characterized the PCR. The data were produced by immunoSEQ multiplex PCR, yet TCRdb's version contains in-frame clones alone and is incomplete. The table includes some 130,000 clones, around 63% detected once. Points from the study as a whole: 16,951 TCR beta sequences were associated with HLA alleles at 0.05 false discovery rate in a later analysis.

Looked up from germline, CDR1 is MNHEY and CDR2 is SMNVEV (reference sequence). This CDR3 comprises 16 residues. The trim removed 5 bases at V and 0 bases at J, leaving 8 bases unmatched. This receptor was identified in a human donor in good health. The chain recombines TRBV27 with TRBJ2-3, with TRBD1 matching 7 bases. Sequencing was carried out using PBMCs. The CDR3 is CASSAQTGISTDTQYF. In DNA form, the CDR3 reads TGTGCCAGCAGTGCTCAGACAGGGATTAGCACAGATACGCAGTATTTT.